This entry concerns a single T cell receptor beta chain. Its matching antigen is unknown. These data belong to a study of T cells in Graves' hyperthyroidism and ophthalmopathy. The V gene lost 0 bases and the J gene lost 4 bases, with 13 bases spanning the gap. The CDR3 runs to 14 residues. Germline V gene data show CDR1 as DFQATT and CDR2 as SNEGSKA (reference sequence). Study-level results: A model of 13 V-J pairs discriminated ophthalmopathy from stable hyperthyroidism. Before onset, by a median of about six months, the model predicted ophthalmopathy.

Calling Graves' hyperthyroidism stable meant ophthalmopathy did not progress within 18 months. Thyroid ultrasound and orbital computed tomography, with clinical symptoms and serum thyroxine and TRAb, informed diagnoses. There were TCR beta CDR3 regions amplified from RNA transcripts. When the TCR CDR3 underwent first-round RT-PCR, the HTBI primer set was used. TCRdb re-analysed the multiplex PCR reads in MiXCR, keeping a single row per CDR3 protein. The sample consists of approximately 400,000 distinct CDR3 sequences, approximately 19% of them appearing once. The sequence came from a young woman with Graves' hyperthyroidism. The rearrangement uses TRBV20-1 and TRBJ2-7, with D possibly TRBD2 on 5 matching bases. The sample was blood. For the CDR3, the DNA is TGCAGTGCTAGAGATCCGGGGTTGAGGTACGAGCAGTACTTC. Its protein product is CSARDPGLRYEQYF.